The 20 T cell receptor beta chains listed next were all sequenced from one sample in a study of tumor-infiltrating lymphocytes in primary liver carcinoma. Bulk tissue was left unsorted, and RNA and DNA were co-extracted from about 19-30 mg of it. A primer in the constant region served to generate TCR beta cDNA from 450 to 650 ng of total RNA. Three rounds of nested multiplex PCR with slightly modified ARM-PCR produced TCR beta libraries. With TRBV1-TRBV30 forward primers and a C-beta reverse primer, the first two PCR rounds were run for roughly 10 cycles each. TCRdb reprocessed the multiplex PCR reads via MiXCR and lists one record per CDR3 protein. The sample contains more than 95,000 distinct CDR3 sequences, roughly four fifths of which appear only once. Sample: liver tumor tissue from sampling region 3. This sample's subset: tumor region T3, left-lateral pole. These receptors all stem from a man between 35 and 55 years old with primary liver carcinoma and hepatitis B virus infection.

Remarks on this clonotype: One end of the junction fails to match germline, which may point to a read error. In DNA form, the CDR3 reads TGTGCCAGCAGCCCCTACTGGGTCTACGAGCAGCACTTC. It is translated as CASSPYWVYEQHF. The chain employs TRBV6-2 or TRBV6-3 and TRBJ2-7, with D hard to call. Germline CDR1 reads MNHEY; CDR2 reads SVGEGT. This CDR3 contains 13 residues.

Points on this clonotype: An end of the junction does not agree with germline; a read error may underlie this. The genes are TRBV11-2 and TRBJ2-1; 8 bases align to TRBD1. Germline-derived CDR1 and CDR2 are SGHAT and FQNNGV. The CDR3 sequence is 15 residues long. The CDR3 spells CVSSIQGTGLNEQFF. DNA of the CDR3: TGTGTCAGCAGCATACAAGGGACAGGCCTTAATGAGCAGTTCTTC.

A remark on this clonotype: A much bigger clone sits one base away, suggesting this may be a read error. CDR3 DNA: TGCCCCAGCAGCCCTCAGGGGACCGAATACAATGAGCAGTTCTTC. It codes for CPSSPQGTEYNEQFF. The rearrangement links TRBV5-1 to TRBJ2-1, with D maybe TRBD1 (6 bases). The CDR3 is 15 amino acids. The germline V gene has CDR1 SGHRS and CDR2 YFSETQ.

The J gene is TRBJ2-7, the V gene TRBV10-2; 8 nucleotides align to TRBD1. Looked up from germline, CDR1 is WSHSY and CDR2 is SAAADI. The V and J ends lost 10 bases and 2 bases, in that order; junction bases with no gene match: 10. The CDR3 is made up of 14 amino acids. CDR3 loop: CAIYTTGDTYEQYF. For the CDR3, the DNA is TGCGCCATATACACGACAGGGGATACCTACGAGCAGTACTTC.

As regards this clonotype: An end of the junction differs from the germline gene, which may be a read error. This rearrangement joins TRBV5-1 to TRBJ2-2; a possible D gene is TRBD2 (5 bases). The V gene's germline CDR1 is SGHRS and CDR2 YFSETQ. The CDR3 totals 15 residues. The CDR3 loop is CASSLSPSKTGELTF. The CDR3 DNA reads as TGCGCCAGCAGCTTGAGTCCCTCGAAGACCGGGGAGCTGACTTTT. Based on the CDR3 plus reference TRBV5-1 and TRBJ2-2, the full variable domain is KAGVTQTPRYLIKTRGQQVTLSCSPISGHRSVSWYQQTPGQGLQFLFEYFSETQRNKGNFPGRFSGRQFSNSRSEMNVSTLELGDSALYLCASSLSPSKTGELTFGEGSRLTVL.

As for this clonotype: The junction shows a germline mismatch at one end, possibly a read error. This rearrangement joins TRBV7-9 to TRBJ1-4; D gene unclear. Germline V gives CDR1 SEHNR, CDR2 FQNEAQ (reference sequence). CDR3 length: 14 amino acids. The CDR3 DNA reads TGTGCCAGCAGCTTAACTGGCCAGAATGAAAAGCTGTTTTTT. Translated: CASSLTGQNEKLFF. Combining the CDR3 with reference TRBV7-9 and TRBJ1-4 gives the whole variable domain DTGVSQNPRHKITKRGQNVTFRCDPISEHNRLYWYRQTLGQGPEFLTYFQNEAQLEKSRLLSDRFSAERPKGSFSTLEIQRTEQGDSAMYLCASSLTGQNEKLFFGSGTQLSVL.

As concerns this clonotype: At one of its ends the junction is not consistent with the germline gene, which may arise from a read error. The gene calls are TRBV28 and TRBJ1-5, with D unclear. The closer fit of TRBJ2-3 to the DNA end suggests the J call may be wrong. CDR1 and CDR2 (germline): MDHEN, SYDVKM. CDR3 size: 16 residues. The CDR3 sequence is CAGSLPDTALNQPQYF. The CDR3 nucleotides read TGTGCCGGCAGTTTACCTGATACAGCGCTAAATCAGCCCCAGTATTTT.

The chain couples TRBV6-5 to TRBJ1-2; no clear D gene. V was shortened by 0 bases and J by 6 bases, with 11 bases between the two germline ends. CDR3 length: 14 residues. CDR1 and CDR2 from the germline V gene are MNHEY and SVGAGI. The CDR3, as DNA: TGTGCCAGCAGTTACTCGATGCAGTTAGATGGCTACACCTTC. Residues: CASSYSMQLDGYTF.

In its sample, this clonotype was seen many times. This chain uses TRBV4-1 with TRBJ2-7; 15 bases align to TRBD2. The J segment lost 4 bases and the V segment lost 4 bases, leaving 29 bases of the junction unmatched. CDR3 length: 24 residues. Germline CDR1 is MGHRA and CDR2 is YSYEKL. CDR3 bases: TGCGCCAGCAGCCGAATAGAGGGGCAGGGTCGCCCGACCGGGACTAGCGGGAGGATGTACGAGCAGTACTTC. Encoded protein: CASSRIEGQGRPTGTSGRMYEQYF.

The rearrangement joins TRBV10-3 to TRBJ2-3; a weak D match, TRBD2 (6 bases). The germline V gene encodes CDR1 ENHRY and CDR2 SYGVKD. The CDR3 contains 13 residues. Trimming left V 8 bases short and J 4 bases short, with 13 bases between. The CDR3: CAIGEVYADTQYF. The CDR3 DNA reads TGTGCCATCGGGGAGGTGTACGCAGATACGCAGTATTTT.

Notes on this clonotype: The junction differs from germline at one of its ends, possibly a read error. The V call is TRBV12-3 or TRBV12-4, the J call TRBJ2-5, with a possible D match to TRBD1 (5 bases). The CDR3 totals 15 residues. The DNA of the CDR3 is TGTGCCTGCAGTCGTGACAGCACCTTCCAAGAGACCCGGTACTTC. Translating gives CACSRDSTFQETRYF.

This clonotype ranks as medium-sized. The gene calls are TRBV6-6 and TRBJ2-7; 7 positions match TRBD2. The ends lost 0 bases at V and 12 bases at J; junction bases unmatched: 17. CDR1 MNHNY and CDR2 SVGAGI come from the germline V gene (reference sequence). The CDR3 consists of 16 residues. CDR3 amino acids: CASSYSIPGAGDPMYF. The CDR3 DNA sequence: TGTGCCAGCAGTTACTCTATCCCCGGGGCGGGGGACCCTATGTACTTC.

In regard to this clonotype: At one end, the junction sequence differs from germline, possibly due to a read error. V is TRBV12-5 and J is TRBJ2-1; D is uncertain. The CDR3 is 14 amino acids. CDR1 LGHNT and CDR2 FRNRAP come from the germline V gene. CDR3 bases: TGTGCTAGTGGAACAGAGTTGTCCTACAATGGGCAGTTCTTC. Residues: CASGTELSYNGQFF.

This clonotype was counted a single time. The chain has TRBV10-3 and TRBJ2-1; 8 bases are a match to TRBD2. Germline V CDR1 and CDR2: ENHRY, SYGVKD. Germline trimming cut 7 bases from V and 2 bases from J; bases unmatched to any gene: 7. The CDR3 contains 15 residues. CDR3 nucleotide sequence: TGTGCCATCAACCAGGGACTAGATACCTACAATGAGCAGTTCTTC. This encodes CAINQGLDTYNEQFF.

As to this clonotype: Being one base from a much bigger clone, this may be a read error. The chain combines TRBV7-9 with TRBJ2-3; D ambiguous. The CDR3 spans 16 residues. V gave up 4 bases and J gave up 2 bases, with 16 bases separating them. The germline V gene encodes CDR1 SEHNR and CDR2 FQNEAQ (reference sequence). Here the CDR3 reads CASSSHPGGDTDTQYF. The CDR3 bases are TGTGCCAGCAGCTCCCACCCTGGCGGCGACACAGATACGCAGTATTTT.

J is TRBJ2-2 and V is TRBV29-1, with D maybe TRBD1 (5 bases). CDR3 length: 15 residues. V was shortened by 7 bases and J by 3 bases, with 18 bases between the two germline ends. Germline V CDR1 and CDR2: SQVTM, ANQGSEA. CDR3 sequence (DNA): TGCAGCGCTGAGTTTGGGGCAGGGTACACCGGGGAGCTGTTTTTT. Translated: CSAEFGAGYTGELFF.

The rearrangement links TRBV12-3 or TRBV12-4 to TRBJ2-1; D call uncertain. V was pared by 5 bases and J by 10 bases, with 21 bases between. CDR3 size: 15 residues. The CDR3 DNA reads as TGTGCCAGCAGTAAGTGTGCTTTACTTTGGGAAGAGCAGTTCTTC. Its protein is CASSKCALLWEEQFF.

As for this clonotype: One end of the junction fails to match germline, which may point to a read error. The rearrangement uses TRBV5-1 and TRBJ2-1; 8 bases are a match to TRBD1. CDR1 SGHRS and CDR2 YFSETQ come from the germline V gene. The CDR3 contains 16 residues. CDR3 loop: CASSLRLGQEYNEQFF. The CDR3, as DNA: TGCGCTAGCAGCTTAAGGCTGGGACAGGAGTACAATGAGCAGTTCTTC.

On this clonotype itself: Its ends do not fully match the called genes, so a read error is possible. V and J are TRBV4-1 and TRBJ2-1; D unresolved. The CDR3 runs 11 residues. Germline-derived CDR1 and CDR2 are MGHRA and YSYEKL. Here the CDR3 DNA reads TGCGCGAGCAGCCAAAGTAGCAAGCAGTTCTTC. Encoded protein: CASSQSSKQFF.

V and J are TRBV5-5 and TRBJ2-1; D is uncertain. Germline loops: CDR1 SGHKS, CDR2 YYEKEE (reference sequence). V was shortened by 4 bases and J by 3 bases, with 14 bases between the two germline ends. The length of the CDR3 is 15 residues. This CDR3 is CASSPVQGNYNEQFF. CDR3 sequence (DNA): TGTGCCAGCAGCCCCGTACAAGGAAACTACAATGAGCAGTTCTTC.